The clone carrying this TCR beta chain appeared many times. The target antigen is unknown. The record originates from a study of CD8 T cells in ankylosing spondylitis. Points from the study as a whole: Reportedly, matched ankylosing spondylitis synovial fluid was significantly enriched for disease-linked clones. Prior literature has documented some motif variants in synovial fluid and blood from reactive arthritis.

Quantitative 5'-RACE with molecular barcodes was used to make the TCR beta libraries. TCRdb independently ran MiXCR on the 5' RACE reads; one entry per CDR3 protein. The sample yields 150,000 to 200,000 distinct CDR3 sequences, roughly 10% seen once. The germline CDR1 and CDR2 sequences are LNHNV and YYDKDF (reference sequence). V shed 0 bases and J 8 bases; nucleotides not matched to a gene: 6. The CDR3 loop spans 16 amino acids. The sample comprised blood, either unsorted or a sorted T cell fraction (not recorded which). The V call is TRBV15, the J call TRBJ2-1, with 11 positions matching TRBD2. The sequence was obtained from a male donor with ankylosing spondylitis or in good health (not recorded which). CDR3 DNA sequence: TGTGCCACCAGCAGAGAGGGACTAGCGGTCTTGGATGAGCAGTTCTTC. Amino acid sequence: CATSREGLAVLDEQFF.